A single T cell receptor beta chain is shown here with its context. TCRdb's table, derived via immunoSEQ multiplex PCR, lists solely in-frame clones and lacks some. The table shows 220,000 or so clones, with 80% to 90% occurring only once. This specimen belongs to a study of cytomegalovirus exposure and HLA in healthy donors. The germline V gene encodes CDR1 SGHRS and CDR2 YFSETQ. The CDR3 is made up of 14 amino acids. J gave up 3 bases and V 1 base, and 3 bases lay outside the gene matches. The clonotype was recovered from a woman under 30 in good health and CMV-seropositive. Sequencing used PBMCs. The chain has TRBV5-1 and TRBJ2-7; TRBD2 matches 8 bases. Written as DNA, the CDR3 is TGCGCCAGCAGCTTGACTAGCGGAGACTACGAGCAGTACTTC. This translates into CASSLTSGDYEQYF.